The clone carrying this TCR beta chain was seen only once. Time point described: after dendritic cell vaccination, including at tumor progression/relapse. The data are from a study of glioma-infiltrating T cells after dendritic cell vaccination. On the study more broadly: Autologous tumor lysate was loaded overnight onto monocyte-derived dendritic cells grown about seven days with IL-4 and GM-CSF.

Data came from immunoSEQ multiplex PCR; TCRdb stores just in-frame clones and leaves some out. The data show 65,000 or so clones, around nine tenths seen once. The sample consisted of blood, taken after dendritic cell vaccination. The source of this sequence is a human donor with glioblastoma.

The CDR3 bases are TGTGCCAGCAGCTCCGACAGGGGGGCGTATCAGCCCCAGCATTTT. Protein sequence: CASSSDRGAYQPQHF. The chain recombines TRBV5-6 with TRBJ1-5; 9 bases are a match to TRBD1. This CDR3 has 15 residues. The V and J ends lost 3 bases and 5 bases, in that order; junction bases with no gene match: 6. Looked up from germline, CDR1 is SGHDT and CDR2 is YYEEEE.